These 15 T cell receptor beta chains were sequenced from one sample in a study of blood T cells in healthy people across ages. Primed by a sample-barcoded 5' primer and a J-beta primer mix, a second PCR proceeded for about 7 to 12 cycles. TCRdb independently ran MiXCR on the 5' RACE reads; one entry per CDR3 protein. The data show some 880,000 distinct CDR3 sequences, roughly 35% seen once. The source material was blood. All receptors come from a man between 18 and 35 years old in good health.

This clonotype was counted only a few times. The chain couples TRBV12-5 to TRBJ2-3; D not certain. This CDR3 has 11 residues. CDR1 is LGHNT, CDR2 FRNRAP, per germline. V was trimmed by 6 bases and J by 10 bases, leaving 11 bases between them. The CDR3: CASGMSWAQYF. The CDR3 DNA reads TGTGCTAGTGGAATGTCGTGGGCGCAGTATTTT.

There are a few counts of this clonotype. Relative to the germline gene, one junction end is altered; a read error may explain this. The V gene is TRBV27, the J gene TRBJ1-5; D not certain. The length of the CDR3 is 14 residues. Germline loops: CDR1 MNHEY, CDR2 SMNVEV (reference sequence). The CDR3 nucleotides read TGTGCCAGCAGCCGAGGACGGAGCAGTCAGCCCCAGCATTTT. This encodes CASSRGRSSQPQHF.

This clonotype was recorded a few times. The chain uses TRBV12-3 or TRBV12-4 and TRBJ2-7, with D hard to call. This CDR3 has 11 amino acids. Trimming cost V 3 bases and J 9 bases, with 9 bases left between them. CDR3 nucleotide sequence: TGTGCCAGCAGTTTGAGAGAGTGGCAGTACTTC. It yields the protein CASSLREWQYF.

This clonotype was seen more than once but under ten times. The rearrangement uses TRBV29-1 and TRBJ1-1; D is undetermined. CDR3 length equals 12 residues. V shed 2 bases and J shed 7 bases, with 11 bases lying between them. Germline CDR1 is SQVTM and CDR2 is ANQGSEA. In DNA, the CDR3 is TGCAGCGTTGAAAGCTGGGGAGTTGAAGCTTTCTTT. Its protein is CSVESWGVEAFF.

A remark on this clonotype: Sequence at one end of the junction differs from germline and may be a read error. The V call is TRBV5-5, the J call TRBJ2-1, with 7 bases matching TRBD1. The germline CDR1 and CDR2 sequences are SGHKS and YYEKEE (reference sequence). CDR3 length equals 16 residues. The CDR3 region is CASSSGTELSYNERFF. DNA for the CDR3: TGTGCCAGCAGCTCCGGGACAGAGCTCTCCTACAATGAGCGGTTCTTC.

This clonotype was detected a few times. The gene calls are TRBV3-1 and TRBJ2-3, with 10 nucleotides matching TRBD2. Germline V gives CDR1 LGHDT, CDR2 YNNKEL (reference sequence). Trimming cost V 2 bases and J 0 bases; bases outside gene matches: 5. The CDR3 is 17 amino acids. The CDR3 nucleotides are TGTGCCAGCAGCCAATTAAAGCGGGGGGGCAGCACAGATACGCAGTATTTT. Its translation: CASSQLKRGGSTDTQYF.

This clonotype was counted only a few times. This chain connects TRBV29-1 to TRBJ1-1; a weak D match, TRBD1 (5 bases). The germline gives CDR1 SQVTM, CDR2 ANQGSEA. CDR3 length equals 13 residues. Trimming stripped 7 bases from V and 1 base from J, with 13 bases between. The CDR3 protein is CSADADRNTEAFF. The CDR3 DNA is TGCAGCGCTGACGCTGACAGGAACACTGAAGCTTTCTTT.

The CDR3 DNA follows: TGTGCCAGCAGAAACAGGGGAAAGAATTCACCCCTCCACTTT. Translated: CASRNRGKNSPLHF. The chain combines TRBV2 with TRBJ1-6; 7 nucleotides line up with TRBD1. This CDR3 spans 14 amino acids. Per germline, CDR1 SNHLY and CDR2 FYNNEI. V trimming: 6 bases; J trimming: 7 bases; junction bases outside the gene matches: 6.

This clonotype came up a few times. The chain uses TRBV4-3 and TRBJ2-2; D may be TRBD2 (6 bases). The V gene's germline CDR1 is LGHNA and CDR2 YSLEER. CDR3 length: 16 residues. V lost 0 bases, J lost 3 bases, and 11 bases lay in between. The CDR3 region is CASSQERDGYTGELFF. The CDR3 coding sequence is TGCGCCAGCAGCCAAGAGCGGGACGGGTACACCGGGGAGCTGTTTTTT.

At least ten counts were recorded for this clonotype. The chain uses TRBV3-1 and TRBJ1-2; unclear D gene. The germline CDR1 and CDR2 sequences are LGHDT and YNNKEL (reference sequence). This CDR3 has 15 residues. Trimming removed 2 bases from V and 7 bases from J, with 17 bases in between. The CDR3 sequence is CASSQPGVLYRGYTF. In DNA, the CDR3 is TGTGCCAGCAGCCAACCCGGGGTCCTATATCGTGGCTACACCTTC.

This clonotype was seen a handful of times. V usage is TRBV12-3 or TRBV12-4 and J usage is TRBJ1-4; D gene uncertain. The CDR3 contains 15 residues. V lost 2 bases to trimming and J lost 0 bases, with 7 bases between them. This CDR3 is CASSLLSSTNEKLFF. The CDR3 nucleotides read TGTGCCAGCAGTTTATTGAGCTCAACTAATGAAAAACTGTTTTTT.

In its sample, this clonotype was seen a few times. The rearrangement links TRBV5-5 to TRBJ2-3, with D possibly being TRBD1 (6 bases). V lost 5 bases and J lost 0, with 22 bases in between. The CDR3 is 18 residues long. Per germline, CDR1 SGHKS and CDR2 YYEKEE (reference sequence). CDR3 loop: CASSQNLWQGRSTDTQYF. The CDR3 coding sequence is TGTGCCAGCAGTCAGAACCTCTGGCAGGGGCGAAGCACAGATACGCAGTATTTT.

V is TRBV7-8 and J is TRBJ1-5; 12 bases line up with TRBD1. The CDR3 runs 17 residues. V shed 1 base and J 7 bases; nucleotides not matched to a gene: 8. Germline CDR1 reads SGHVS; CDR2 reads FQNEAQ. CDR3 bases: TGTGCCAGCAGCTTAGGGGACAGGGGGCCTAGTAGCCAGCCCCAGCATTTT. Translating gives CASSLGDRGPSSQPQHF.

This clonotype turned up a few times. The chain carries TRBV27 and TRBJ1-5; 7 bases match TRBD1. The CDR3 has 15 residues. Germline CDR1 MNHEY, CDR2 SMNVEV (reference sequence). Trimming took 3 bases from V and 6 from J; bases not matched to a gene: 8. Here the CDR3 reads CASSLSYRGSQPQHF. The CDR3 DNA sequence: TGTGCCAGCAGTTTGAGCTACAGGGGAAGTCAGCCCCAGCATTTT.

This clonotype was observed a handful of times. The V and J genes are TRBV7-2 and TRBJ1-2; 10 bases are shared with TRBD1. J lost 4 bases, V lost 5 bases, and 4 bases had no gene match. Germline assignment: CDR1 SGHTA and CDR2 FQGNSA. The CDR3 extends over 14 amino acids. CDR3 DNA sequence: TGTGCCAGCAGCGCGCGGACAGGGGGCTATGGCTACACCTTC. Residues: CASSARTGGYGYTF. Drawing the rest from reference TRBV7-2 and TRBJ1-2, the complete variable domain is GAGVSQSPSNKVTEKGKDVELRCDPISGHTALYWYRQSLGQGLEFLIYFQGNSAPDKSGLPSDRFSAERTGGSVSTLTIQRTQQEDSAVYLCASSARTGGYGYTFGSGTRLTVV.